This TCR beta chain is from a study of T cell responses to AZD1222 COVID-19 vaccine. CDR1 and CDR2 (germline): LGHNA, YNFKEQ. The CDR3 length is 16 residues. The V segment lost 5 bases and the J segment 4 bases; nucleotides outside the gene matches: 10. Repertoires were generated with immunoSEQ multiplex PCR, while TCRdb's copy carries only in-frame clones and drops some. Of over 130,000 clones in the sample, 85% to 95% were seen once. This sequence was found in an adult who received the AZD1222 COVID-19 vaccine. This specimen consisted of peripheral blood, obtained 28 days after the second AZD1222 dose. The chain uses TRBV4-2 and TRBJ2-1, with 8 bases fitting TRBD2. The CDR3 reads CASSSKATSVYNEQFF. The CDR3 DNA sequence: TGTGCCAGCAGCTCAAAAGCGACTAGCGTATACAATGAGCAGTTCTTC.